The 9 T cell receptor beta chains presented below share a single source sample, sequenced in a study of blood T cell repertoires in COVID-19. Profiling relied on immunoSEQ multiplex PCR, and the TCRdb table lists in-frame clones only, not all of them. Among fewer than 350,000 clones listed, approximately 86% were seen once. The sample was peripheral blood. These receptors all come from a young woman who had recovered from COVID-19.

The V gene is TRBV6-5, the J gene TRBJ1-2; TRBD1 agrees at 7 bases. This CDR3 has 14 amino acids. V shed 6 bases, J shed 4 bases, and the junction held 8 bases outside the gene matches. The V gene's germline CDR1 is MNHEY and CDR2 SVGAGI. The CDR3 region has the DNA TGTGCCAGCAGGCAAGACAGGGCCGGCTATGGCTACACCTTC. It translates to CASRQDRAGYGYTF.

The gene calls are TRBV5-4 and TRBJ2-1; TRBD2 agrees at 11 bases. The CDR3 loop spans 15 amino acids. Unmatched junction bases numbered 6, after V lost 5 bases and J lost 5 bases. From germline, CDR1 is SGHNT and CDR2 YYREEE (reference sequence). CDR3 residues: CASRSTSGGHNEQFF. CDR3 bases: TGTGCCAGCAGATCTACTAGCGGGGGACACAATGAGCAGTTCTTC.

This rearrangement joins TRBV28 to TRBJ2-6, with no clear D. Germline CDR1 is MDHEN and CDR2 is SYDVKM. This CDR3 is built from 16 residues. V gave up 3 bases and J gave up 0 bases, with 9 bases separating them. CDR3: CASSFYSSSGANVLTF. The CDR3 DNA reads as TGTGCCAGCAGTTTTTATAGCAGCTCTGGGGCCAACGTCCTGACTTTC.

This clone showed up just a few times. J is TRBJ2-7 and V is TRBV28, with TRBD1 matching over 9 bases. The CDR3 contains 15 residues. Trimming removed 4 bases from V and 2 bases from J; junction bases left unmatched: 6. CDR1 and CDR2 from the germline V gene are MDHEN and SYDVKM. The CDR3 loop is CASSSTGTGTYEQYF. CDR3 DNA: TGTGCCAGCAGTTCAACAGGGACAGGGACCTACGAGCAGTACTTC.

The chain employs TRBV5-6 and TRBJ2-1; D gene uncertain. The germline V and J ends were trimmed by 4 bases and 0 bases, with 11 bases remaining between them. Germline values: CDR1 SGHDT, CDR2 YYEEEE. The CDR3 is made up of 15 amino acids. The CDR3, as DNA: TGTGCCAGCAGCCTAGAGATAAGCTCCTACAATGAGCAGTTCTTC. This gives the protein CASSLEISSYNEQFF.

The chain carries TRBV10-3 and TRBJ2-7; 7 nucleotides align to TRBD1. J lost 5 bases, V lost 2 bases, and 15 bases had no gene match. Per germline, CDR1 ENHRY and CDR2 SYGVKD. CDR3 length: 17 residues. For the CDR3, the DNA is TGTGCCATCAGTGAGGATCGCTTCTTGGGACAGCCAGACGAGCAGTACTTC. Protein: CAISEDRFLGQPDEQYF.

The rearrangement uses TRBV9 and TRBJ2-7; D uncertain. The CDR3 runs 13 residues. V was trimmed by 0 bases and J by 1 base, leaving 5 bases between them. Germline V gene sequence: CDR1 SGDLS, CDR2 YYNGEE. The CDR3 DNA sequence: TGTGCCAGCAGCGTAGATCCGTCCTACGAGCAGTACTTC. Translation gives CASSVDPSYEQYF.

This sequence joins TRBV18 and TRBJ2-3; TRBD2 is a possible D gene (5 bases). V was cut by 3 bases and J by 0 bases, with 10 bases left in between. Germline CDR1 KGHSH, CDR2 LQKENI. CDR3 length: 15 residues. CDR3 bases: TGTGCCAGCTCACCGGCTAGGGAGAGCACAGATACGCAGTATTTT. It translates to CASSPARESTDTQYF.

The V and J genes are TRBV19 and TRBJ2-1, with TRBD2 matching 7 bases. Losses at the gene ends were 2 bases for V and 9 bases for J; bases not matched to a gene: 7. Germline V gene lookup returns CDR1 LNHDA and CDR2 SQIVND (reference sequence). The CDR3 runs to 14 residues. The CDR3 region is CASSIPGGSGEQFF. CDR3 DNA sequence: TGTGCCAGTAGTATACCCGGGGGGTCGGGTGAGCAGTTCTTC.